This entry concerns a single T cell receptor (beta chain). Its target antigen remains unknown. Base qualities were left out, and no much larger clone turns up one base away. These data originate in a study of blood T cell repertoires in COVID-19 (dated by TCRdb to the early 2020s). For context, the study as a whole: Collaborator samples came from the United States, Italy and Spain and covered acute and convalescent phases of COVID-19. The material from the prospective study consisted of cDNA or gDNA derived from T cells, B-cell-depleted T cells, or PBMCs. Deeply sampled blood TCRbeta repertoires from subjects exposed to, actively infected with, or recovered from COVID-19 were included in the dataset. The repertoires were released in a freely available public database intended as a resource for research on the immune response to SARS-CoV-2. Samples came from the ongoing ImmuneRACE study (first 160 participants) plus 1,254 subjects from 6 global collaborators. Nearly every sample came with metadata listing a de-identified subject ID, COVID-19 status, age in years and sex. HLA class I and class II types, where available, came from metadata supplied by the sample provider rather than from assay-based typing. Overall results and qualifications from the work: The amount of clinical and demographic metadata varied by source and participant and was provided uncurated.

TCRbeta CDR3 regions were amplified from genomic DNA by means of the immunoSEQ Assay, a bias-controlled multiplex PCR. Concerning the study's data processing: The number of nucleated cells in each sample was estimated by amplification of reference gene primers within the assay. Sequence reads were collapsed and filtered to measure the absolute abundance of every unique TCRbeta CDR3 rearrangement. For each sample, productive Simpson clonality was calculated as the square root of Simpson's diversity index over productive rearrangements. As stored in TCRdb, this immuneACCESS dataset retains in-frame rearrangements with V and J assigned. A fraction of the clones does not appear; measured against another copy, unresolved V genes explain less than half of the discrepancy, and the remainder lacks a known reason. That table is the source of V, J and clone size, and D and trimming were worked out from the DNA. A total of a few hundred thousand clones appear in this sample, nearly 90% of them only once. The ten largest clones add up to roughly 4.8% of the sample.

At the junction V is shortened by 5 bases and J by 4 bases; bases outside the gene matches: 4. The germline V gene sets CDR1 to SGHTA and CDR2 to FQGNSA. The CDR3 starts with the cysteine, ends with the phenylalanine, and has 13 residues. The kept DNA is CDR3 alone, 39 bases in frame from the first base. Samples from volunteer blood donors who had recovered from COVID-19 were contributed by a second Seattle source. Whole blood was collected in K2EDTA tubes by collaborating institutions according to the institutions' own protocols. For TCRbeta analysis, collaborators shipped samples as frozen whole blood, isolated PBMCs, or DNA extracted from either of those sample types.

The sequence joins TRBV7-2 to TRBJ1-2; the central 7 bases match TRBD1. The sample taken for sequencing was peripheral blood. The TCR originated in a woman in her thirties or forties who had recovered from COVID-19. Here is the DNA: TGTGCCAGCAGCGACAGGGTAGGCTATGGCTACACCTTC. This translates into CASSDRVGYGYTF.